This TCR beta chain came from a study of cytomegalovirus exposure and HLA in healthy donors. For the study at large: Earlier work reported 117 million unique TCR beta sequences from 150 million to 200 million T cells.

Trimming at V came to 1 base and at J to 8 bases, leaving 15 bases not matched to a gene. Germline CDR1 and CDR2: LGHNA and YSLEER. The CDR3 extends over 17 amino acids. Overall study findings and caveats: The authors considered a cluster of highly shared sequence variants likely to be a sequencing artifact.

About this clone itself: Its specificity is unknown.

The PCR contained 60 Vbeta and 13 Jbeta primers. Sequenced by immunoSEQ multiplex PCR; TCRdb stores in-frame clones only, minus some. Among 110,000 to 150,000 clones listed, about four fifths were seen once. The V call is TRBV4-3, the J call TRBJ1-1; 8 bases are a match to TRBD1. Sequencing used PBMCs. The TCR comes from a man aged 35 to 55 in good health and CMV-seronegative. The CDR3 is CASSQALGQGLGGEAFF. CDR3 DNA sequence: TGCGCCAGCAGCCAAGCCCTCGGACAGGGCTTGGGGGGAGAAGCTTTCTTT.